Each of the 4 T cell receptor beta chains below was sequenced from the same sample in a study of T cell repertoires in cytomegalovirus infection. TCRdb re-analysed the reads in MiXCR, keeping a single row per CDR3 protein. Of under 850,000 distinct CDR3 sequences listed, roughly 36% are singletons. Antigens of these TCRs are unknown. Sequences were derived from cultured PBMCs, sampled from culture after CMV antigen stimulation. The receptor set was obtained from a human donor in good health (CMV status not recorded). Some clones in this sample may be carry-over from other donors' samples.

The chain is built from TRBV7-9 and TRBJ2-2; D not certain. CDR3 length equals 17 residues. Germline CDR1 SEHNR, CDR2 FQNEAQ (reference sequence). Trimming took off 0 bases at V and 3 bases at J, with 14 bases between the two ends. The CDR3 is CASSLAASKSDTGELFF. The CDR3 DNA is TGTGCCAGCAGCTTAGCAGCCTCTAAATCGGACACCGGGGAGCTGTTTTTT.

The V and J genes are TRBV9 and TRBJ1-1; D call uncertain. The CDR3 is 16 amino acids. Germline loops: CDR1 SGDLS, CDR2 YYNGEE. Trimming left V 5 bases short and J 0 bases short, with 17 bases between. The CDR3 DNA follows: TGTGCCAGCAGTCCGCGGGGTGCAGCCTTGAACACTGAAGCTTTCTTT. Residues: CASSPRGAALNTEAFF. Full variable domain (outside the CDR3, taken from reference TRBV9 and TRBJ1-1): DSGVTQTPKHLITATGQRVTLRCSPRSGDLSVYWYQQSLDQGLQFLIQYYNGEERAKGNILERFSAQQFPDLHSELNLSSLELGDSALYFCASSPRGAALNTEAFFGQGTRLTVV.

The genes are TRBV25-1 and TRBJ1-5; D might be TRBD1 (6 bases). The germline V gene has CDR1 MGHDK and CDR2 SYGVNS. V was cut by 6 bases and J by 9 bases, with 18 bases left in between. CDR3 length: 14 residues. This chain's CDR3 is CASSPRDNNPPQHF. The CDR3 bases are TGTGCCAGCAGCCCCCGGGACAACAACCCGCCCCAGCATTTT.

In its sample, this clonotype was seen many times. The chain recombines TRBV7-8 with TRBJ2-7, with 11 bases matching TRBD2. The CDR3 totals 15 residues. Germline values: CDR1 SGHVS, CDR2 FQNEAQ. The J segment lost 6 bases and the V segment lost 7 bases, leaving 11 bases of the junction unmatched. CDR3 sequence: CASNRLAGSQGEQYF. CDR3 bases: TGTGCCAGCAACAGACTAGCGGGATCCCAGGGCGAGCAGTACTTC.